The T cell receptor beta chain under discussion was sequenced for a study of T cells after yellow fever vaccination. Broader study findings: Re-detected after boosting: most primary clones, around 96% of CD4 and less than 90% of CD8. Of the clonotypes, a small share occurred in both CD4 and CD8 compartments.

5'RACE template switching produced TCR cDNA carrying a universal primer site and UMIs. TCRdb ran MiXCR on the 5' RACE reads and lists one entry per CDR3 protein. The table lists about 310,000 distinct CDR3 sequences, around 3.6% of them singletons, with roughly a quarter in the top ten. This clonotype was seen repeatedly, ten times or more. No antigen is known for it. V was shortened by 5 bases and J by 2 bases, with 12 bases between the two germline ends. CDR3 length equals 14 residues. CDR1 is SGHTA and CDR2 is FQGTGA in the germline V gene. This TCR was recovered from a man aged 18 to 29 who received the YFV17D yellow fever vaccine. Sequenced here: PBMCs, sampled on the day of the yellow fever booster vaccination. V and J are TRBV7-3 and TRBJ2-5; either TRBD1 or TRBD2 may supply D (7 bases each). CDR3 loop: CASSLQGGQETQYF. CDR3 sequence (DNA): TGTGCCAGCAGCCTCCAGGGGGGGCAAGAGACCCAGTACTTC.